The clone carrying this T cell receptor (beta chain) was counted between two and nine times. Its antigen is undetermined. The V segment lost 3 bases and the J segment 5 bases; nucleotides outside the gene matches: 5. The CDR3 consists of 14 residues. Germline CDR1 SEHNR, CDR2 FQNEAQ (reference sequence). The data derive from a study of tumor and adjacent non-tumor tissue in lung cancer. Study information: There were 11 to 13 adenocarcinoma, a couple of squamous cell carcinoma and 1 small cell lung cancer cases. Stage I to III disease affected about nine men and roughly five women aged about 30 to 85.

A modified ARM-PCR protocol with three rounds of nested PCR amplified TCRbeta. TCRdb called the multiplex PCR reads again in MiXCR, with one record for every CDR3 protein. The table includes some 70,000 distinct CDR3 sequences, 65% to 75% detected once. This sample's RNA came from whole unsorted tissue. More than 3 cm separated this lung sample from the edge of the tumor. Study-wide points: Compared with tumor, normal lung showed significantly lower TCR diversity.

The sample comprised distant non-tumor lung tissue. The receptor was isolated from a woman between 50 and 59 years old with non-small cell lung cancer. The chain joins TRBV7-9 to TRBJ2-7; 9 bases agree with TRBD1. This chain's CDR3 is CASSFGTGNDEQYF. DNA for the CDR3: TGTGCCAGCAGCTTTGGGACAGGGAACGACGAGCAGTACTTC.